This T cell receptor (beta chain) was retrieved from a study of blood T cell repertoires in COVID-19. Across the study: The samples span acute and convalescent COVID-19 from the United States, Italy and Spain. T cells, B-cell-depleted T cells, or PBMCs supplied cDNA or gDNA.

Original processing methods: The authors estimated nucleated cell counts from reference gene primer amplification. Generated by immunoSEQ multiplex PCR, the TCRdb table keeps only in-frame clones and is missing some. D and trimming come from the DNA, and the V and J calls and clone size come from that table. The table shows approximately 180,000 clones, with 80% to 90% occurring only once. This TCR came from a human donor with active or convalescent COVID-19. The donor label of this sample is uncertain. Sequencing input: peripheral blood.

CDR3 nucleotides: TGTGCCAGCACCCGGACAGGGAGAAACTCTGGGGCCAACGTCCTGACTTTC. Translated, it gives CASTRTGRNSGANVLTF. The V call is TRBV11-3, the J call TRBJ2-6, with TRBD1 matching over 8 bases. This CDR3 has 17 amino acids. V gave up 7 bases and J gave up 0 bases; unmatched junction bases: 8. The germline V gene has CDR1 SGHNT and CDR2 YENEEA.